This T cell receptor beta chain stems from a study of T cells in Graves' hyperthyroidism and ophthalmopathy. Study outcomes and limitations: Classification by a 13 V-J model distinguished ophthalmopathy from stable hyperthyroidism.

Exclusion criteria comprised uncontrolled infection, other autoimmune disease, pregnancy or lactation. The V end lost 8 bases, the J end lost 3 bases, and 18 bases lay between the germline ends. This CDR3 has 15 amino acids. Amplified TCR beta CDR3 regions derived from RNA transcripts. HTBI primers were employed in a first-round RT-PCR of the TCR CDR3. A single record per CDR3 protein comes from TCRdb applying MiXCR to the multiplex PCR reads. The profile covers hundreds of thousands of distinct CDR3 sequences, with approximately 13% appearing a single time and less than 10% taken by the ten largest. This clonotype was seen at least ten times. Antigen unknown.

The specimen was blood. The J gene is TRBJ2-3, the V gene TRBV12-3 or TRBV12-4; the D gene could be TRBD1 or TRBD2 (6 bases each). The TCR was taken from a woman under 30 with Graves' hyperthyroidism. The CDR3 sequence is CASRPGGRMTDTQYF. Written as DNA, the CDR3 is TGTGCCAGCCGTCCCGGGGGCCGCATGACAGATACGCAGTATTTT.